This TCR beta chain emerged from a study of blood T cell repertoires in COVID-19. Study-wide background: Researchers got acute and convalescent COVID-19 samples from the United States, Italy and Spain.

The assay was immunoSEQ multiplex PCR, and TCRdb's table has in-frame clones only and misses some. The data contain 85,000 to 100,000 clones, roughly 80% of them singletons. This clone showed up just once. Seattle enrolled patients during active infection and tracked them longitudinally. The sequence was collected from a man older than 75 with COVID-19, enrolled during active disease. Sequenced input: peripheral blood.

The CDR3 protein is CASSIGQQETQYF. CDR3 DNA sequence: TGTGCCAGTAGTATAGGACAGCAAGAGACCCAGTACTTC. The J gene is TRBJ2-5, the V gene TRBV19; the D gene is possibly TRBD1 (5 bases). This CDR3 has 13 residues. Trimming stripped 1 base from V and 2 bases from J, with 5 bases between. Germline V lookup: CDR1 LNHDA, CDR2 SQIVND (reference sequence).